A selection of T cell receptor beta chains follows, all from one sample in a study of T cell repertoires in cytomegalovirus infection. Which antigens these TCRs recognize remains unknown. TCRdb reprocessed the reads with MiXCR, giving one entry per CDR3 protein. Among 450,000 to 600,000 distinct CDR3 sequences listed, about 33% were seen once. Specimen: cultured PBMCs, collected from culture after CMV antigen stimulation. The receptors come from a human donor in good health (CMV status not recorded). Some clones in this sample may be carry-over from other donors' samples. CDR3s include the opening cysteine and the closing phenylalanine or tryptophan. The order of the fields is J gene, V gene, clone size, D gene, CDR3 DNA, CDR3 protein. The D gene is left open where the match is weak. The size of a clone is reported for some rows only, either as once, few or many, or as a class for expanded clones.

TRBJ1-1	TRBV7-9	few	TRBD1	TGTGCCAGCAGGGGGACAGGGGGGTCCGAAGCTTTCTTT	CASRGTGGSEAFF
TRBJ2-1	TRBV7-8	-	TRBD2	TGTGCCAGCAGCTTAGTGCTGCACGCACTAGCGGGAGGAATGGGTGAGCAGTTCTTC	CASSLVLHALAGGMGEQFF
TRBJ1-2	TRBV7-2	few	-	TGTGCCAGCATGGGGCAGAACTATGGCTACACCTTC	CASMGQNYGYTF
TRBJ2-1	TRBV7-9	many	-	TGTGCCAGCAGCCGAGACGGAGGCTCCTACAATGAGCAGTTCTTC	CASSRDGGSYNEQFF
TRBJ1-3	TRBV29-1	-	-	TGCAGCGGCCGAAAAGGAAACACCATATATTTT	CSGRKGNTIYF
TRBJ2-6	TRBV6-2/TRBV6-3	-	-	TGTGCCAGCACCCCCCCCCGGGACTCCGGGGCCAACGTCCTGACTTTC	CASTPPRDSGANVLTF
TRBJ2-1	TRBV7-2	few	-	TGTGCCAGCAGCGATCGACACGGGGAGCAGTTCTTC	CASSDRHGEQFF
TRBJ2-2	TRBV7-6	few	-	TGTGCCAGCAGCTTACGGACAGCGAACACCGGGGAGCTGTTTTTT	CASSLRTANTGELFF
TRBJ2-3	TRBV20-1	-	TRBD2	TGCAGTGCTAGAGAACGGACTAGCGGAGATACGCAGTATTTT	CSARERTSGDTQYF
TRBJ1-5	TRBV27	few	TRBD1	TGTGCCAGCAGTCCCCGGGACAGGGACCAGCCCCAGCATTTT	CASSPRDRDQPQHF
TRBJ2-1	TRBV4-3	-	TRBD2	TGCGCCAGCAGCCAAGCGGCAGGGAGGGGAACGTTTGAGCAGTTCTTC	CASSQAAGRGTFEQFF
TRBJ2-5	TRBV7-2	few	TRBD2	TGTGCCAGCAGCCTATGGGGGGAGGGCCGATTTGGAGAGACCCAGTACTTC	CASSLWGEGRFGETQYF
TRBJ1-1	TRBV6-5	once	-	TGTGCCTCCGCCCTCCGGGCCGGGAACACTGAAGCTTTCTTT	CASALRAGNTEAFF
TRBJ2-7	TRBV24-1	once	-	TGTGCCACTGAGAACGGCGAGCAGTACTTC	CATENGEQYF
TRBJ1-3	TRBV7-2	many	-	TGTGCCAGCAGCTTTTTGCCGGGACAAGGAAACACCATATATTTT	CASSFLPGQGNTIYF
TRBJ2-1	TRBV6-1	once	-	TGTGCCAGCGTTCTGTATGGGGCCGGGTACAATGAGCAGTTCTTC	CASVLYGAGYNEQFF
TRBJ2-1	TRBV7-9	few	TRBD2	TGTGCCAGCAGCTTGGGGACTAGCGCCTTGAGCTCCTACAATGAGCAGTTCTTC	CASSLGTSALSSYNEQFF
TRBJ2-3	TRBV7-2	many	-	TGTGCCAGCAGCTTAGGGGTAATGGGCACAGATACGCAGTATTTT	CASSLGVMGTDTQYF
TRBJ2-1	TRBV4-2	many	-	TGTGCCAGCAGCCAAGATAGGGTCACTAGTTCCTCCTACAATGAGCAGTTCTTC	CASSQDRVTSSSYNEQFF
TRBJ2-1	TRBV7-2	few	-	TGTGCCAGCAGCTTAGCCCAGACCTACAATGAGCAGTTCTTC	CASSLAQTYNEQFF
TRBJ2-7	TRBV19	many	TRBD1	TGTGCCAGTAGTAACCCAGGGGGCGCGATCTACGAGCAGTACTTC	CASSNPGGAIYEQYF
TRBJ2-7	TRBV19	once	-	TGTGCCAGTGGGAGAACCTACGAGCAGTACTTC	CASGRTYEQYF
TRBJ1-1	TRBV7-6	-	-	TGTGCCAGCAGCCGGATGCAGCGAAACACTGAAGCTTTCTTT	CASSRMQRNTEAFF
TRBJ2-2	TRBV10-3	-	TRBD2	TGTGCCGTGTCCGGGACTAGTCCCGGGGAGCTGTTTTTT	CAVSGTSPGELFF
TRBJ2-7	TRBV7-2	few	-	TGTGCCAGCAGCTTAGGAGGATCTAGCTCCTACGAGCAGTACTTC	CASSLGGSSSYEQYF
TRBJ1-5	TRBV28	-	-	TGTGCCTCCAAGGGTGGAGGGAAGGTTTATCAGCCCCAGCATTTT	CASKGGGKVYQPQHF
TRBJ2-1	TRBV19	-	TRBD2	TGTGCCAGTAGTATAAAGAGGCGGGAGGAGCAGTTCTTC	CASSIKRREEQFF
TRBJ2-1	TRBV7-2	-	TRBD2	TGTGCCAGCAGCCGGGGACTAGCTGAGAATGAGCAGTTCTTC	CASSRGLAENEQFF
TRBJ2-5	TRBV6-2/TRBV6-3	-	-	TGTGCCAGCAGTTTTCCGACAAGCCGGGCTTCAAGACTGTACCAAGAGACCCAGTACTTC	CASSFPTSRASRLYQETQYF
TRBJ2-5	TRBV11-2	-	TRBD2	TGTGCCAGCAGTACACGGGCTAGCGGGACAGAGACCCAGTACTTC	CASSTRASGTETQYF
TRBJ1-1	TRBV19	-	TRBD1	TGTGCCAGTAGTAAGACAGGGACGAGGGAAGCTTTCTTT	CASSKTGTREAFF
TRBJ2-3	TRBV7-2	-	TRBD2	TGTGCCAGCAGCTTAGCGCGGGGGAGCGGGACGCAGTATTTT	CASSLARGSGTQYF
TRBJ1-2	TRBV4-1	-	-	TGCGCCAGCAGCCAACTTACGGAGGGTAACTATGGCTACACCTTC	CASSQLTEGNYGYTF
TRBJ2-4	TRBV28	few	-	TGTGCCAGCAGGTTTATAGCCAAAAACATTCAGTACTTC	CASRFIAKNIQYF
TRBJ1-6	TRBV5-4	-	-	TGTGCCAGCAGCCTCCCCGGACGGGATAATTCACCCCTCCACTTT	CASSLPGRDNSPLHF
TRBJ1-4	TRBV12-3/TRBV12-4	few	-	TGTGCCAGCAGTTTATTGGGTGAAAAACTGTTTTTT	CASSLLGEKLFF
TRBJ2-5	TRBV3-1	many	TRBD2	TGTGCCAGCAGCCTTCCCGGCAGCGGGGATGGAGAGACCCAGTACTTC	CASSLPGSGDGETQYF
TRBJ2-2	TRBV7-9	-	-	TGTGCCAGCAGCTTTTTCAGGGAGCCGAACACCGGGGAGCTGTTTTTT	CASSFFREPNTGELFF
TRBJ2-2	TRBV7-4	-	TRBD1	TGTGCCAGCAGCGATCCGGGACAGGGTAGTGTCGGGGAGCTGTTTTTT	CASSDPGQGSVGELFF
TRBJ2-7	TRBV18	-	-	TGTGCCAGCTCACCATTGGACAGCCTCTACGAGCAGTACTTC	CASSPLDSLYEQYF
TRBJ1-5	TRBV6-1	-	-	TGTGCCAGCAGTGACGGCAGTATCAGCAATCAGCCCCAGCATTTT	CASSDGSISNQPQHF
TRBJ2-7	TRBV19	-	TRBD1	TGTGCCAGTAGTACCACCTTGGGGACAGGAGTTGGCGAGCAGTACTTC	CASSTTLGTGVGEQYF
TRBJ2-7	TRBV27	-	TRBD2	TGTGCCCGACACCGGGTCCTAGATGGACTAGCGTCCTATTGGAGGGGCGAGCAGTACTTC	CARHRVLDGLASYWRGEQYF
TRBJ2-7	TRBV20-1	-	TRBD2	TGCAGTGCCCAGAACCAGGGTAGCGGGCTTTACGAGCAGTACTTC	CSAQNQGSGLYEQYF
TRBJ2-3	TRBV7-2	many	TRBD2	TGTGCCAGCAGCCGACTAGCGGGAGGAGATACGCAGTATTTT	CASSRLAGGDTQYF
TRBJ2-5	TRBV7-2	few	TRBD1	TGTGCCAGCAGCTTAGTTGGGACAGGGGGCTCAGAGACCCAGTACTTC	CASSLVGTGGSETQYF
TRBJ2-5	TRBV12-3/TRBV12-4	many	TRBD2	TGTGCCAGCCAACGGGGGGACCAAGAGACCCAGTACTTC	CASQRGDQETQYF